This TCR beta chain originates from a study of ipilimumab plus nivolumab after autologous stem cell transplantation. Assay: immunoSEQ multiplex PCR; the TCRdb copy retains only in-frame clones and omits some. The sample has tens of thousands of clones, approximately 83% seen once. This TCR was sampled from a male donor with diffuse large B-cell lymphoma. The sample in question was PBMCs, obtained in a trial of ipilimumab plus nivolumab as post-transplant consolidation.

The CDR3 reads CASRRTGELYGYTF. The CDR3 region has the DNA TGTGCCAGCAGGAGAACTGGCGAGCTGTATGGCTACACCTTC. The V and J genes are TRBV11-2 and TRBJ1-2; D remains ambiguous. This CDR3 has 14 residues. Looked up from germline, CDR1 is SGHAT and CDR2 is FQNNGV. Trimming pared 6 bases from V and 5 bases from J, leaving 16 bases between.